The rows below give T cell receptor beta chains drawn from one sample of a study of human T cells and chemical hapten exposure. TCRdb re-called the RACE reads through MiXCR, storing one row per CDR3 protein. The sample holds around 100,000 distinct CDR3 sequences, roughly 10% seen once. The material was whole blood, obtained in connection with sensitization to the hapten diphenylcyclopropenone (DPC). Source of these receptors: a woman aged 40 to 50 with alopecia areata. Some clones in this sample may be carry-over from other donors' samples. Both conserved end residues are part of each CDR3. The D gene is left open where the match is weak. Only part of the rows carry a size: once, few, many, or a class if the clone is expanded.

size | D | J | V | CDR3 | DNA
NA | TRBD2 | TRBJ2-7 | TRBV29-1 | CSVSLAGGYTEQYF | TGCAGCGTGAGCCTAGCGGGGGGCTACACCGAGCAGTACTTC
many | TRBD1 | TRBJ2-3 | TRBV7-2 | CASSLSGTGATDTQYF | TGTGCCAGCAGCCTCTCCGGGACAGGGGCCACAGATACGCAGTATTTT
NA | NA | TRBJ1-1 | TRBV12-2 | CASRLAIGNTEAFF | TGTGCAAGTCGCTTAGCGATCGGGAACACTGAAGCTTTCTTT
many | TRBD2 | TRBJ2-2 | TRBV12-3/TRBV12-4 | CASSAPGLAVAGELFF | TGTGCCAGCAGTGCCCCGGGACTAGCTGTCGCCGGGGAGCTGTTTTTT
many | NA | TRBJ1-1 | TRBV29-1 | CSVEDLWGSEAFF | TGCAGCGTTGAAGATCTTTGGGGGTCCGAAGCTTTCTTT
NA | TRBD1 | TRBJ2-1 | TRBV14 | CASSPDRAWDEQFF | TGTGCCAGCAGCCCAGACAGGGCATGGGATGAGCAGTTCTTC
NA | TRBD1 | TRBJ2-7 | TRBV3-1 | CASSQDLRTGGSEQYF | TGTGCCAGCAGCCAAGATCTTAGGACAGGGGGATCCGAGCAGTACTTC
few | NA | TRBJ1-6 | TRBV28 | CASLDKLTYNSPLHF | TGTGCCAGCTTGGACAAGCTGACGTATAATTCACCCCTCCACTTT
few | NA | TRBJ1-3 | TRBV7-8 | CASSLGFSGNTIYF | TGTGCCAGCAGCTTAGGCTTCTCTGGAAACACCATATATTTT
many | NA | TRBJ1-1 | TRBV29-1 | CSVEARGDTEAFF | TGCAGCGTTGAGGCCAGGGGAGACACTGAAGCTTTCTTT
NA | NA | TRBJ2-3 | TRBV3-1 | CASSPQRLRTDTQYF | TGTGCCAGCAGCCCCCAGCGCCTACGTACAGATACGCAGTATTTT
many | NA | TRBJ1-1 | TRBV9 | CASSVASNTEAFF | TGTGCCAGCAGCGTAGCTTCGAACACTGAAGCTTTCTTT
few | NA | TRBJ2-1 | TRBV29-1 | CSVELRGRYNEQFF | TGCAGCGTTGAGCTAAGGGGCAGGTACAATGAGCAGTTCTTC
many | NA | TRBJ2-1 | TRBV7-3 | CASSLAASSYNEQFF | TGTGCCAGCAGCTTGGCTGCCTCCTCCTACAATGAGCAGTTCTTC
few | NA | TRBJ2-2 | TRBV7-9 | CASSSPPGGLTGELFF | TGTGCCAGCAGTTCCCCCCCCGGCGGCCTCACCGGGGAGCTGTTTTTT
many | NA | TRBJ2-3 | TRBV11-2 | CASSRGPPDAQYF | TGTGCCAGCAGCCGCGGGCCCCCGGACGCGCAGTATTTT
few | TRBD2 | TRBJ2-1 | TRBV28 | CASFSSGTYNEQFF | TGTGCCAGCTTTTCTAGCGGGACTTACAATGAGCAGTTCTTC
many | NA | TRBJ1-1 | TRBV20-1 | CSARELGQPNTEAFF | TGCAGTGCTAGAGAATTAGGACAGCCCAACACTGAAGCTTTCTTT
NA | TRBD1 | TRBJ1-4 | TRBV29-1 | CSAATGALHGTNEKLFF | TGCAGCGCCGCAACAGGGGCCCTACACGGAACTAATGAAAAACTGTTTTTT
NA | TRBD1 | TRBJ1-1 | TRBV7-3 | CASSFTGGAGTEAFF | TGTGCCAGCAGCTTTACAGGGGGCGCGGGCACTGAAGCTTTCTTT
many | NA | TRBJ2-3 | TRBV5-6 | CASSGGRGDTQYF | TGTGCCAGCAGCGGGGGACGGGGAGATACGCAGTATTTT
NA | NA | TRBJ2-7 | TRBV6-2/TRBV6-3 | CASSYSPIGNGYEQYF | TGTGCCAGCAGTTACTCGCCGATCGGGAATGGGTACGAGCAGTACTTC
many | TRBD2 | TRBJ2-3 | TRBV20-1 | CSARGGPGTSGEDTQYF | TGCAGTGCTAGAGGGGGGCCCGGGACTAGCGGGGAAGATACGCAGTATTTT
NA | NA | TRBJ2-1 | TRBV4-2 | CASSQNRLEQFF | TGTGCCAGCAGCCAGAACCGACTGGAGCAGTTCTTC
many | TRBD2 | TRBJ2-1 | TRBV27 | CASSSGSWVGEQFF | TGTGCCAGCAGTAGCGGGAGCTGGGTAGGTGAGCAGTTCTTC
many | NA | TRBJ2-1 | TRBV10-3 | CAIRPRGATTPSSYNEQFF | TGTGCCATCAGACCCCGTGGAGCCACCACCCCTAGCTCCTACAATGAGCAGTTCTTC
many | NA | TRBJ2-3 | TRBV7-2 | CASSLDWGRRTDTQYF | TGTGCCAGCAGCTTAGATTGGGGCAGACGCACAGATACGCAGTATTTT
few | NA | TRBJ2-1 | TRBV29-1 | CSVGRSSLAQGRPEQFF | TGCAGCGTTGGAAGATCCTCTTTGGCACAGGGTAGGCCTGAGCAGTTCTTC
many | NA | TRBJ1-5 | TRBV29-1 | CSVGNDQPQHF | TGCAGCGTGGGGAATGATCAGCCCCAGCATTTT
few | TRBD2 | TRBJ2-1 | TRBV9 | CASSVIAGGQSEQFF | TGTGCCAGCAGCGTAATAGCGGGGGGGCAAAGCGAGCAGTTCTTC
NA | NA | TRBJ2-2 | TRBV6-1 | CASTWIGNTGELFF | TGTGCCAGCACCTGGATAGGGAACACCGGGGAGCTGTTTTTT
NA | TRBD1 | TRBJ2-1 | TRBV18 | CASSSRQGATDEQFF | TGTGCCAGCTCGTCTCGACAGGGGGCAACGGATGAGCAGTTCTTC
many | NA | TRBJ2-7 | TRBV19 | CASTGAYEQYF | TGTGCCAGTACGGGAGCCTACGAGCAGTACTTC
many | TRBD1 | TRBJ1-2 | TRBV12-3/TRBV12-4 | CASSYPGTAYGYTF | TGTGCCAGCAGTTACCCCGGGACAGCCTATGGCTACACCTTC
many | NA | TRBJ2-4 | TRBV11-2 | CASSRTLGGAKNIQYF | TGTGCCAGCAGCCGGACCCTAGGAGGGGCCAAAAACATTCAGTACTTC
few | TRBD2 | TRBJ2-2 | TRBV4-2 | CASSRILASGSDTGELFF | TGTGCCAGCAGCCGGATCCTGGCTAGCGGGAGTGACACCGGGGAGCTGTTTTTT
many | NA | TRBJ2-3 | TRBV6-5 | CASSYDVRAGGRWDTQYF | TGTGCCAGCAGTTACGACGTCCGGGCCGGGGGGCGGTGGGATACGCAGTATTTT
few | NA | TRBJ1-5 | TRBV12-3/TRBV12-4 | CASRGSVWNQPQHF | TGTGCCAGCCGAGGGTCCGTGTGGAATCAGCCCCAGCATTTT
few | NA | TRBJ2-3 | TRBV7-8 | CASSLVGGSGDTQYF | TGTGCCAGCAGCCTCGTCGGGGGTTCGGGAGATACGCAGTATTTT
NA | NA | TRBJ2-2 | TRBV19 | CASSIGWDPTGELFF | TGTGCCAGTAGTATAGGTTGGGATCCCACCGGGGAGCTGTTTTTT
many | NA | TRBJ1-5 | TRBV19 | CASSPGLSNQPQHF | TGTGCCAGTAGTCCAGGACTGTCGAATCAGCCCCAGCATTTT
few | NA | TRBJ2-5 | TRBV6-5 | CASSYDQETQYF | TGTGCCAGCAGTTACGACCAAGAGACCCAGTACTTC
few | NA | TRBJ2-2 | TRBV7-8 | CASSSAGPRATGELFF | TGTGCCAGCAGCTCCGCCGGGCCTCGGGCCACCGGGGAGCTGTTTTTT
few | NA | TRBJ1-5 | TRBV4-3 | CASSQEEGRGIWPQHF | TGCGCCAGCAGCCAAGAAGAAGGTCGGGGGATTTGGCCCCAGCATTTT
many | NA | TRBJ1-6 | TRBV27 | CASSSRTGSSYNSPLHF | TGTGCCAGCAGTTCACGCACGGGAAGCTCCTATAATTCACCCCTCCACTTT
once | NA | TRBJ2-3 | TRBV28 | CASRGRGPWSTDTQYF | TGTGCCAGTAGGGGAAGGGGTCCCTGGAGCACAGATACGCAGTATTTT
few | NA | TRBJ2-2 | TRBV19 | CASSMLTGELFF | TGTGCCAGTAGTATGCTGACCGGGGAGCTGTTTTTT
many | TRBD2 | TRBJ2-1 | TRBV25-1 | CASSSPGLAGVEQFF | TGTGCCAGCAGTTCCCCGGGACTAGCGGGAGTTGAGCAGTTCTTC
NA | TRBD2 | TRBJ2-5 | TRBV20-1 | CSARFLAGGPQETQYF | TGCAGTGCTAGATTTCTAGCGGGGGGCCCGCAAGAGACCCAGTACTTC
NA | TRBD1 | TRBJ2-4 | TRBV7-2 | CASSLASGGENIQYF | TGTGCCAGCAGCTTAGCGTCAGGGGGAGAAAACATTCAGTACTTC
many | NA | TRBJ2-3 | TRBV11-2 | CASSPLDTQYF | TGTGCCAGCAGCCCCCTGGATACGCAGTATTTT
NA | NA | TRBJ2-1 | TRBV20-1 | CSAPTGGSSYNEQFF | TGCAGTGCCCCGACCGGAGGATCGTCCTACAATGAGCAGTTCTTC
many | NA | TRBJ1-2 | TRBV30 | CAWSPSIQPNYGYTF | TGTGCCTGGAGTCCCTCCATACAGCCTAACTATGGCTACACCTTC
NA | TRBD2 | TRBJ2-3 | TRBV3-1 | CASSHILSGGRTDTQYF | TGTGCCAGCAGCCATATATTGTCGGGAGGGCGGACAGATACGCAGTATTTT
few | TRBD1 | TRBJ2-4 | TRBV6-1 | CASSEEDRGENIQYF | TGTGCCAGCAGTGAAGAGGACAGGGGGGAAAACATTCAGTACTTC
few | NA | TRBJ2-6 | TRBV28 | CASSGPEPGANVLTF | TGTGCCAGCAGTGGCCCAGAACCTGGGGCCAACGTCCTGACTTTC
many | TRBD2 | TRBJ2-3 | TRBV7-8 | CASSSRLAGEKDTQYF | TGTGCCAGCAGCTCCCGACTAGCGGGAGAGAAAGATACGCAGTATTTT
NA | NA | TRBJ2-7 | TRBV2 | CASSEERAPPEQYF | TGTGCCAGCAGTGAGGAGCGGGCCCCACCCGAGCAGTACTTC
NA | NA | TRBJ1-2 | TRBV4-3 | CASSQDLETALDTF | TGCGCCAGCAGCCAAGATTTGGAGACAGCCCTAGACACCTTC